The 3 T cell receptor beta chains listed next were all sequenced from one sample in a study of early T cells in non-severe SARS-CoV-2 infection. TCRdb called the 5' RACE reads again in MiXCR, with one record for every CDR3 protein. The sample has about 94,000 distinct CDR3 sequences, roughly 13% seen once. Sequencing used whole blood. These receptors all stem from an adult who was a healthcare worker with PCR-confirmed SARS-CoV-2 infection or an uninfected control (not recorded which).

This clonotype was found a few times. The chain recombines TRBV20-1 with TRBJ2-1; no reliable D call. The CDR3 has 12 residues. Trimming took off 2 bases at V and 4 bases at J, with 6 bases between the two ends. Germline CDR1 and CDR2: DFQATT and SNEGSKA (reference sequence). The CDR3 bases are TGCAGTGCTAGACTCAGTTACAATGAGCAGTTCTTC. Its translation: CSARLSYNEQFF.

CDR3 amino acids: CSVGAAPGQPQHF. CDR3 in DNA: TGCAGCGTTGGGGCAGCGCCTGGTCAGCCCCAGCATTTT. The V and J genes are TRBV29-1 and TRBJ1-5; D ambiguous. Trimming took off 4 bases at V and 6 bases at J, with 13 bases between the two ends. CDR3 length: 13 amino acids. Germline CDR1 and CDR2: SQVTM and ANQGSEA.

This clonotype was picked up many times. This sequence joins TRBV2 and TRBJ1-5; 8 bases align to TRBD1. V shed 6 bases, J shed 2 bases, and the junction held 6 bases outside the gene matches. Looked up from germline, CDR1 is SNHLY and CDR2 is FYNNEI. The CDR3 length is 15 residues. The chain's CDR3 is CASRPTGVGNQPQHF. The CDR3 DNA reads TGTGCCAGCAGGCCGACAGGGGTCGGCAATCAGCCCCAGCATTTT.